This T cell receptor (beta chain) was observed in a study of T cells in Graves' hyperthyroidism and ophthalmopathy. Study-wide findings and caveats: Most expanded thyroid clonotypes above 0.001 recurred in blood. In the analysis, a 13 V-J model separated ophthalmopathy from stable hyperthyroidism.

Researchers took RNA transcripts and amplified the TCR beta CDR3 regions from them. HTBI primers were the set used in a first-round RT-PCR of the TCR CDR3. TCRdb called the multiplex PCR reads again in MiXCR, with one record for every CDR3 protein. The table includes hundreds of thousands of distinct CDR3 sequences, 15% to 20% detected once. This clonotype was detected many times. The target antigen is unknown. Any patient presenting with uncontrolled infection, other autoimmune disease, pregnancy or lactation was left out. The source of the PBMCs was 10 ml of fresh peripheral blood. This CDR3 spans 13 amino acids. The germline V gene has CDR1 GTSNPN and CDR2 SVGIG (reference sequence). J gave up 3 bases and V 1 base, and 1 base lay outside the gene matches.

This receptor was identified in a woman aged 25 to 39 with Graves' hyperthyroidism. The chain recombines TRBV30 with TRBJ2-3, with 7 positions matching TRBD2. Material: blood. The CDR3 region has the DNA TGTGCCTGGAGTGGCGGGAGTACAGATACGCAGTATTTT. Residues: CAWSGGSTDTQYF.